A single sample gave rise to the 10 T cell receptor beta chains below, sequenced in a study of early T cells in non-severe SARS-CoV-2 infection. TCRdb recomputed calls from the 5' RACE reads with MiXCR, one row per CDR3 protein. This sample has more than 25,000 distinct CDR3 sequences, with around 5.9% found just once. Sequencing input: whole blood. The source is an adult who was a healthcare worker with PCR-confirmed SARS-CoV-2 infection or an uninfected control (not recorded which).

The sample holds a few counts of this clonotype. A junction boundary mismatches the germline segment, possibly from a read error. V and J are TRBV7-6 and TRBJ2-1; the D gene is possibly TRBD1 (6 bases). The CDR3 is 15 amino acids. The V gene's germline CDR1 is SGHVS and CDR2 FNYEAQ. This CDR3 reads CVSSSEAGVRNEQFF. CDR3 coding DNA: TGTGTCAGCAGCTCAGAGGCAGGGGTAAGGAATGAGCAGTTCTTC.

This clonotype was seen ten or more times. The J gene is TRBJ2-2, the V gene TRBV5-1; D is ambiguous. V dropped 5 bases and J dropped 5 bases, with 4 bases sitting between them. Germline loops: CDR1 SGHRS, CDR2 YFSETQ. The CDR3 covers 11 residues. CDR3 loop: CASSGTGELFF. Written as DNA, the CDR3 is TGCGCCAGCAGTGGGACCGGGGAGCTGTTTTTT.

In this sample, this clonotype turned up a few times. The rearrangement uses TRBV9 and TRBJ2-2, with 9 bases matching TRBD2. Germline V gives CDR1 SGDLS, CDR2 YYNGEE. CDR3 length: 17 amino acids. Trimming at V came to 4 bases and at J to 2 bases, leaving 9 bases not matched to a gene. CDR3 amino acids: CASSPTSGKLNTGELFF. CDR3 sequence (DNA): TGTGCCAGCAGCCCGACTAGCGGTAAACTCAACACCGGGGAGCTGTTTTTT. The full variable domain, its missing parts supplied by reference TRBV9 and TRBJ2-2, is DSGVTQTPKHLITATGQRVTLRCSPRSGDLSVYWYQQSLDQGLQFLIQYYNGEERAKGNILERFSAQQFPDLHSELNLSSLELGDSALYFCASSPTSGKLNTGELFFGEGSRLTVL.

The table lists this clonotype with many counts. The chain combines TRBV20-1 with TRBJ2-7; D is unresolved. V dropped 5 bases and J dropped 5 bases, with 13 bases sitting between them. CDR1 DFQATT and CDR2 SNEGSKA come from the germline V gene (reference sequence). The CDR3 has 12 amino acids. DNA for the CDR3: TGCAGTGCTTCTTTCTCCCCTGACGAGCAGTACTTC. Translated: CSASFSPDEQYF.

The V and J genes are TRBV6-1 and TRBJ1-1; no firm D call. Trimming left V 7 bases short and J 9 bases short, with 9 bases between. The CDR3 spans 10 residues. Germline loops: CDR1 MNHNS, CDR2 SASEGT. CDR3 in DNA: TGTGCCAGCAATGGGCTTAAAGCTTTCTTT. Encoded protein: CASNGLKAFF.

This clonotype was observed at least ten times. The V and J genes are TRBV19 and TRBJ1-5, with 7 bases fitting TRBD1. CDR1 LNHDA and CDR2 SQIVND come from the germline V gene (reference sequence). With V trimmed by 7 bases and J by 4 bases, 10 bases remained unmatched. The CDR3 sequence is 15 residues long. The CDR3 sequence: CASIPTGAFNQPQHF. The CDR3, as DNA: TGTGCCAGTATCCCTACAGGGGCCTTTAATCAGCCCCAGCATTTT.

This clonotype appeared many times. CDR3 residues: CASSYSMTREGQYF. CDR3 DNA: TGTGCCAGCAGTTACTCGATGACCAGGGAGGGGCAGTACTTC. This chain connects TRBV6-5 to TRBJ2-7, with 7 bases lining up with TRBD2. V lost 0 bases to trimming and J lost 9 bases; unmatched junction nucleotides: 8. Germline CDR1 is MNHEY and CDR2 is SVGAGI. This CDR3 is 14 amino acids long.

This clonotype was counted many times. This sequence joins TRBV20-1 and TRBJ1-5, with D perhaps matching TRBD1 (6 bases). CDR1 and CDR2 from the germline V gene are DFQATT and SNEGSKA (reference sequence). The V and J ends lost 3 bases and 0 bases respectively, with 18 bases between them. CDR3 length equals 17 residues. DNA of the CDR3: TGCAGTGCTAGCGGGGTTTTAGGGGGACCTAGCAATCAGCCCCAGCATTTT. It encodes CSASGVLGGPSNQPQHF.

This clonotype occurred many times. V gene TRBV10-3 combines with J gene TRBJ1-2; D is unclear. CDR1 is ENHRY, CDR2 SYGVKD, per germline. There are 15 residues in the CDR3. V shed 0 bases and J shed 2 bases, with 10 bases lying between them. The CDR3 DNA reads as TGTGCCATCAGTGAGTCCGGGAGTGAGAACTATGGCTACACCTTC. Translating gives CAISESGSENYGYTF.

By frequency in the sample, this clonotype is large. The rearrangement uses TRBV15 and TRBJ2-1; D unresolved. The CDR3 runs 13 residues. V was pared by 3 bases and J by 8 bases, with 11 bases between. Looked up from germline, CDR1 is LNHNV and CDR2 is YYDKDF (reference sequence). The CDR3 protein is CATSSSAYHEQFF. CDR3 in DNA: TGTGCCACCAGCAGTTCGGCTTACCATGAGCAGTTCTTC.